The entry that follows covers one T cell receptor (beta chain) sequence. Its antigen is unidentified. CDR3 length: 14 residues. Germline lookup yields CDR1 SGHAT and CDR2 FQNNGV. After removal of 6 bases from V and 5 bases from J, the junction contained 6 bases not matched to a gene. This sample is part of a study of OX40 agonist ivuxolimab in advanced cancers. The wider study: Ivuxolimab doses were 0.01, 0.1, 0.3, 1.5, 3 or 10 mg/kg every 2 weeks.

Whole-study findings and limits: Near-lowest levels of clonal expansion characterized partial responders at 0.1-3.0 mg/kg. Certain nonresponding patients likewise had low normalized T-cell clonal expansion.

Clones were sequenced by immunoSEQ multiplex PCR, and TCRdb holds only the in-frame ones, with some missing. The table includes approximately 49,000 clones, 80% to 90% detected once. Here the sequenced sample was CD4+ or CD8+ T cells sorted from blood, taken in a trial of the OX40 agonist ivuxolimab. This receptor was taken from an adult with an advanced solid tumor such as melanoma, head and neck, liver or kidney cancer. The chain joins TRBV11-2 to TRBJ2-1; TRBD1 agrees at 8 bases. The CDR3 spells CASSSDRVHNEQFF. In DNA form, the CDR3 reads TGTGCCAGCAGTTCGGACAGGGTCCACAATGAGCAGTTCTTC.